The rows below give T cell receptor beta chains drawn from one sample of a study of cytomegalovirus exposure and HLA in healthy donors. Clones were read by immunoSEQ multiplex PCR, and TCRdb kept only the in-frame ones, dropping some. Of around 150,000 clones detected, about 75% appear once; the ten largest clones hold more than 0.75%. Sequenced input: PBMCs. All receptors come from a woman in her fifties or sixties in good health and CMV-seropositive. The CDR3 runs from the conserved cysteine through the conserved F or W. D genes are given only for firm matches. Rows give clone size only sometimes, using once, few, many, or a class for an expanded clone.

D,V,J,size,CDR3,DNA
.,TRBV19,TRBJ2-7,.,CASSIEDRGSYEQYF,TGTGCCAGTAGTATAGAAGATCGGGGGTCCTACGAGCAGTACTTC
.,TRBV5-4,TRBJ2-3,.,CASSLSQGGTDTQYF,TGTGCCAGCAGCTTGAGCCAGGGTGGCACAGATACGCAGTATTTT
TRBD1,TRBV11-2,TRBJ1-2,once,CASSLGGQGMGYTF,TGTGCCAGCAGCTTAGGGGGACAGGGGATGGGCTACACCTTC
TRBD2,TRBV28,TRBJ2-6,.,CASRGTSGSAGANVLTF,TGTGCCAGCAGGGGGACTAGCGGGAGTGCTGGGGCCAACGTCCTGACTTTC
.,TRBV4-3,TRBJ1-4,.,CASSRGGFGRDEKLFF,TGCGCCAGCAGCCGGGGAGGTTTCGGCCGGGATGAAAAACTGTTTTTT
TRBD1,TRBV5-1,TRBJ2-7,.,CASSLGLPGTGGYEQYF,TGCGCCAGCAGCTTGGGCCTGCCCGGGACAGGGGGGTACGAGCAGTACTTC
.,TRBV19,TRBJ2-5,.,CASSIRGGETQYF,TGTGCCAGTAGTATACGGGGTGGAGAGACCCAGTACTTC
.,TRBV28,TRBJ2-1,.,CASGSNERVQFF,TGTGCCAGCGGGAGCAATGAAAGGGTGCAGTTCTTC
.,TRBV6-1,TRBJ2-3,few,CASSELVGGLKGDTQYF,TGTGCCAGCAGTGAACTCGTGGGGGGACTGAAAGGGGATACGCAGTATTTT
.,TRBV5-4,TRBJ1-2,.,CASSLGHEFNYGYTF,TGTGCCAGCAGCCTGGGACACGAGTTTAACTATGGCTACACCTTC
.,TRBV30,TRBJ1-3,.,CACPRRGFPGNTIYF,TGTGCCTGCCCCAGGAGGGGATTCCCTGGAAACACCATATATTTT
.,TRBV6-5,TRBJ2-5,.,CASRVRTDQETQYF,TGTGCCAGCAGGGTGAGGACAGATCAAGAGACCCAGTACTTC
TRBD2,TRBV5-4,TRBJ2-7,.,CASSISGLPYEQYF,TGTGCCAGCAGCATTAGCGGGCTCCCCTACGAGCAGTACTTC
TRBD2,TRBV27,TRBJ2-1,.,CASSPRTSGRFGEQFF,TGTGCCAGCAGTCCGCGGACTAGCGGGAGATTCGGTGAGCAGTTCTTC
TRBD2,TRBV9,TRBJ2-5,.,CASSVAGGNQETQYF,TGTGCCAGCAGCGTAGCGGGAGGCAACCAAGAGACCCAGTACTTC
TRBD2,TRBV2,TRBJ2-1,.,CASRSPGLAGERVGEQFF,TGTGCCAGCAGAAGTCCGGGACTAGCGGGAGAAAGGGTAGGGGAGCAGTTCTTC
TRBD1,TRBV11-2,TRBJ2-7,.,CASSFGTGGPYEQYF,TGTGCCAGCAGCTTCGGGACAGGGGGCCCCTACGAGCAGTACTTC
.,TRBV28,TRBJ1-2,.,CASSLRLRVNYGYTF,TGTGCCAGCAGTTTGCGTTTGAGGGTTAACTATGGCTACACCTTC
TRBD1,TRBV4-1,TRBJ2-4,.,CASSQRTGAGIQYF,TGCGCCAGCAGCCAACGCACAGGGGCTGGCATTCAGTACTTC
TRBD1,TRBV2,TRBJ1-5,.,CASTVTGLNQPQHF,TGTGCCAGCACCGTGACAGGGCTGAATCAGCCCCAGCATTTT
.,TRBV7-2,TRBJ2-2,few,CASSPRLVRGELFF,TGTGCCAGCAGCCCAAGACTAGTTCGCGGGGAGCTGTTTTTT
TRBD1,TRBV6-5,TRBJ1-1,.,CASSDPIRGVAFF,TGTGCCAGCAGTGATCCGATCAGGGGGGTAGCTTTCTTT
TRBD1,TRBV9,TRBJ1-4,once,CASSASPGQRNEKLFF,TGTGCCAGCAGCGCATCCCCGGGACAGAGAAATGAAAAACTGTTTTTT
.,TRBV5-6,TRBJ2-3,.,CASSSGTRGTDMQYF,TGTGCCAGCAGCTCGGGGACACGGGGCACAGATATGCAGTATTTT
TRBD2,TRBV6-4,TRBJ2-3,.,CASSESGASTDTQYF,TGTGCCAGCAGTGAAAGCGGGGCGAGCACAGATACGCAGTATTTT
.,TRBV6-6,TRBJ1-6,.,CASSPPDSPLHF,TGTGCCAGCAGTCCCCCGGATTCACCCCTCCACTTT
.,TRBV2,TRBJ2-1,once,CASSPSYNEQFF,TGTGCCAGCAGTCCTAGTTACAATGAGCAGTTCTTC
TRBD1,TRBV4-3,TRBJ1-1,.,CASSQDSGQGNTEAFF,TGCGCCAGCAGCCAAGATTCGGGACAGGGAAATACTGAAGCTTTCTTT
.,TRBV29-1,TRBJ1-2,few,CTTGSFYGYTF,TGCACAACAGGGTCTTTCTATGGCTACACCTTC
.,TRBV2,TRBJ1-1,.,CARGQGRGMNTEAFF,TGTGCCAGGGGGCAGGGACGGGGGATGAACACTGAAGCTTTCTTT
TRBD1,TRBV2,TRBJ1-1,.,CASRDRGTEAFF,TGTGCCAGTAGGGACAGGGGCACTGAAGCTTTCTTT
.,TRBV7-2,TRBJ1-2,.,CASSPPGRGAGYTF,TGTGCCAGCAGCCCCCCCGGGCGGGGTGCCGGCTACACCTTC
.,TRBV30,TRBJ1-3,few,CAWSVDRLIGTIYF,TGTGCCTGGAGTGTAGACAGGCTGATCGGCACCATATATTTT
TRBD1,TRBV11-2,TRBJ1-6,.,CASSFTTGGNNSPLHF,TGTGCCAGCAGCTTCACCACAGGGGGTAATAATTCACCCCTCCACTTT
.,TRBV27,TRBJ1-5,.,CASSLFRDQPQHF,TGTGCCAGCAGTTTGTTCCGCGATCAGCCCCAGCATTTT
TRBD1,TRBV19,TRBJ1-5,.,CASSINDGTGYQPQHF,TGTGCCAGTAGTATTAACGACGGGACAGGGTATCAGCCCCAGCATTTT
.,TRBV9,TRBJ2-2,.,CASSVAGGTGELFF,TGTGCCAGCAGCGTAGCAGGAGGGACCGGGGAGCTGTTTTTT
.,TRBV5-6,TRBJ1-5,.,CASSLYGNQPQHF,TGTGCCAGCAGCTTGTATGGCAATCAGCCCCAGCATTTT
.,TRBV5-6,TRBJ1-4,.,CASSLFQNEKLFF,TGTGCCAGCAGCTTGTTTCAAAATGAAAAACTGTTTTTT
TRBD1,TRBV12-5,TRBJ1-2,.,CASGWGQSFYGYTF,TGTGCTAGTGGTTGGGGACAGAGCTTCTATGGCTACACCTTC
.,TRBV10-1,TRBJ2-7,.,CASSEWFGQQGEQYF,TGCGCCAGCAGTGAGTGGTTTGGGCAGCAAGGCGAGCAGTACTTC
.,TRBV19,TRBJ1-4,.,CASGLTGTANEKLFF,TGTGCCAGTGGGCTCACAGGGACGGCTAATGAAAAACTGTTTTTT
TRBD1,TRBV2,TRBJ1-6,.,CASKEPGQQNSPLHF,TGTGCCAGCAAGGAGCCGGGACAGCAAAATTCACCCCTCCACTTT
.,TRBV6-5,TRBJ2-1,.,CASSYTRNTLFF,TGTGCCAGCAGTTATACTAGGAATACATTGTTCTTC
.,TRBV10-2,TRBJ1-1,.,CASSFMNTEAFF,TGCGCCAGCAGTTTTATGAACACTGAAGCTTTCTTT
TRBD2,TRBV9,TRBJ2-3,once,CASSVGGLAGGTDTQYF,TGTGCCAGCAGCGTAGGAGGACTAGCGGGCGGCACAGATACGCAGTATTTT
.,TRBV11-2,TRBJ2-7,.,CASSSGLRLGEQYF,TGTGCCAGCAGCTCCGGACTGCGTCTGGGGGAGCAGTACTTC
.,TRBV19,TRBJ1-5,few,CASTGQGGNQPQHF,TGTGCCAGCACTGGGCAGGGAGGTAATCAGCCCCAGCATTTT
TRBD2,TRBV7-9,TRBJ2-1,.,CASSFPATGGYNEQFF,TGTGCCAGCAGCTTCCCTGCGACGGGGGGGTACAATGAGCAGTTCTTC